The 18 T cell receptor beta chains below were found in one sample sequenced in a study of shared clonotypes between healthy human individuals. Using immunoSEQ multiplex PCR, the repertoire was profiled, and TCRdb retains in-frame clones only, with some absent. The sample contains millions of clones, roughly 95% of which appear only once. Sequencing was carried out using naive CD4+ T cells sorted from blood. The sample's subset: CD45RA+ positively selected. These TCRs come from a man between 18 and 29 years old in good health.

The chain couples TRBV5-8 to TRBJ2-3; 8 bases line up with TRBD2. Germline CDR1 is SGHTS and CDR2 is YDEGEE. This CDR3 spans 14 amino acids. V dropped 0 bases and J dropped 7; count of bases not matched to a gene: 4. The CDR3 nucleotides read TGTGCCAGCAGCTTGGTGGGACTAGAGTATACGCAGTATTTT. It codes for CASSLVGLEYTQYF.

V usage is TRBV5-1 and J usage is TRBJ2-2; 9 nucleotides align to TRBD1. The CDR3 totals 16 residues. After removal of 4 bases from V and 1 base from J, the junction contained 5 bases not matched to a gene. The germline CDR1 and CDR2 sequences are SGHRS and YFSETQ. The CDR3 DNA sequence: TGCGCCAGCAGCCCAACAGGGGGCTTGAACACCGGGGAGCTGTTTTTT. Translation gives CASSPTGGLNTGELFF.

This clone was counted only a few times. This rearrangement joins TRBV11-2 to TRBJ1-6; D not resolved. Trimming took off 4 bases at V and 7 bases at J, with 8 bases between the two ends. The germline gives CDR1 SGHAT, CDR2 FQNNGV. This CDR3 contains 13 residues. The CDR3 nucleotides read TGTGCCAGCAGCTCCCTGGGAAATTCACCCCTCCACTTT. This gives the protein CASSSLGNSPLHF. The full variable domain, completed using reference TRBV11-2 and TRBJ1-6, is EAGVAQSPRYKIIEKRQSVAFWCNPISGHATLYWYQQILGQGPKLLIQFQNNGVVDDSQLPKDRFSAERLKGVDSTLKIQPAKLEDSAVYLCASSSLGNSPLHFGNGTRLTVT.

The V and J genes are TRBV6-5 and TRBJ1-5, with no clear D. The CDR3 loop spans 14 amino acids. Germline CDR1 MNHEY, CDR2 SVGAGI. V lost 0 bases to trimming and J lost 7 bases, with 10 bases between them. The CDR3: CASSYSRVGQPQHF. CDR3 nucleotides: TGTGCCAGCAGTTACTCTCGGGTAGGGCAGCCCCAGCATTTT.

This clone was seen only once. The rearrangement joins TRBV6-5 to TRBJ1-6; D uncertain. This CDR3 has 16 residues. Germline values: CDR1 MNHEY, CDR2 SVGAGI. V shed 0 bases and J shed 8 bases, with 14 bases lying between them. The CDR3 region is CASSYSAGGVDSPLHF. The CDR3 DNA follows: TGTGCCAGCAGTTACTCTGCAGGCGGTGTGGATTCACCCCTCCACTTT.

The CDR3 sequence is CASSRTTGTGPLEQYF. The CDR3 region has the DNA TGTGCCAGCAGCAGAACGACCGGGACAGGCCCCCTCGAGCAGTACTTC. The chain employs TRBV21-1 and TRBJ2-7; the listed D gene, TRBD1, was not tested against the DNA. TRBV21-1 represents a pseudogene. The CDR3 spans 16 residues.

For the CDR3, the DNA is TGTGCCAGCAGTTACTCGCGGCGACAGGGAGTGTACGAGCAGTACTTC. It codes for CASSYSRRQGVYEQYF. This chain uses TRBV6-5 with TRBJ2-7; 7 bases align to TRBD1. The CDR3 is made up of 16 amino acids. The V gene end was trimmed by 0 bases and the J gene end by 4 bases; junction bases not matched to a gene: 9. From germline, CDR1 is MNHEY and CDR2 SVGAGI.

The V call is TRBV29-1, the J call TRBJ2-7; 9 bases are shared with TRBD2. Germline assignment: CDR1 SQVTM and CDR2 ANQGSEA. J gave up 4 bases and V 3 bases, and 4 bases lay outside the gene matches. The CDR3 is made up of 13 amino acids. Written as DNA, the CDR3 is TGCAGCGTTGATGGCGGGGGGGTTTACGAGCAGTACTTC. Its protein product is CSVDGGGVYEQYF.

The rearrangement links TRBV6-5 to TRBJ1-5; 9 nucleotides line up with TRBD1. Germline-derived CDR1 and CDR2 are MNHEY and SVGAGI. After removal of 6 bases from V and 0 bases from J, the junction contained 3 bases not matched to a gene. The CDR3 loop spans 15 amino acids. The CDR3 spells CASSKDRGSNQPQHF. In DNA form, the CDR3 reads TGTGCCAGCAGCAAGGACAGGGGTAGCAATCAGCCCCAGCATTTT.

The rearrangement joins TRBV5-4 to TRBJ2-1; 8 bases are a match to TRBD2. Germline trimming cut 4 bases from V and 5 bases from J; bases unmatched to any gene: 11. The CDR3 runs to 16 residues. CDR1 and CDR2 from the germline V gene are SGHNT and YYREEE (reference sequence). DNA for the CDR3: TGTGCCAGCAGCCCCTGGGGAGCGGGGGCCGACAATGAGCAGTTCTTC. Protein product: CASSPWGAGADNEQFF.

A word on this clone: Other DNA sequences of this sample code for an identical CDR3. The gene calls are TRBV5-1 and TRBJ2-7; TRBD1 is a possible D gene (6 bases). The V end lost 4 bases, the J end lost 1 base, and 15 bases lay between the germline ends. The CDR3 totals 15 residues. Germline V lookup: CDR1 SGHRS, CDR2 YFSETQ. This CDR3 reads CASSLDGTSSYEQYF. As DNA, the CDR3 is TGCGCCAGCAGCCTGGACGGGACAAGTTCCTACGAGCAGTACTTC.

The chain recombines TRBV11-2 with TRBJ2-3; 11 bases are shared with TRBD2. The CDR3 extends over 17 amino acids. Germline-derived CDR1 and CDR2 are SGHAT and FQNNGV. V was clipped by 5 bases and J by 0 bases; unmatched bases: 7. In DNA, the CDR3 is TGTGCCAGCAGCACCAGACTAGCGGGGTCCAGCACAGATACGCAGTATTTT. Residues: CASSTRLAGSSTDTQYF.

The CDR3 DNA reads TGTGCCATCTCGGGGTTCAATGGCTACACCTTC. Its translation is CAISGFNGYTF. The chain recombines TRBV10-3 with TRBJ1-2, with D uncertain. Germline V gene data show CDR1 as ENHRY and CDR2 as SYGVKD. The V gene lost 8 bases and the J gene lost 6 bases, with 10 bases spanning the gap. The CDR3 is 11 amino acids.

The genes are TRBV30 and TRBJ1-2; a weak D match, TRBD1 (6 bases). V was shortened by 3 bases and J by 4 bases, with 9 bases between the two germline ends. CDR1 is GTSNPN, CDR2 SVGIG, per germline (reference sequence). The CDR3 spans 12 residues. For the CDR3, the DNA is TGTGCCTGGAGAGGGGGGCCCTATGGCTACACCTTC. The encoded protein is CAWRGGPYGYTF.

The V and J genes are TRBV9 and TRBJ2-1; 7 positions agree with TRBD1. This CDR3 comprises 12 residues. Germline loops: CDR1 SGDLS, CDR2 YYNGEE. The V gene end was trimmed by 7 bases and the J gene end by 10 bases; junction bases not matched to a gene: 8. The CDR3 here is CASSRGTREQFF. In DNA, the CDR3 is TGTGCCAGCTCCAGGGGGACCAGGGAGCAGTTCTTC.

This chain links TRBV5-4 with TRBJ2-1; 7 bases are a match to TRBD1. The junction had 8 bases not matched to a gene; V was cut back by 4 bases and J by 4 bases. CDR3 length: 15 residues. Germline values: CDR1 SGHNT, CDR2 YYREEE (reference sequence). CDR3 nucleotides: TGTGCCAGCAGCCCATCCGGGACAGAGTACAATGAGCAGTTCTTC. Translating it yields CASSPSGTEYNEQFF.

This sequence joins TRBV2 and TRBJ1-4; TRBD1 matches at 7 bases. Per germline, CDR1 SNHLY and CDR2 FYNNEI. Trimming removed 6 bases from V and 7 bases from J; junction bases left unmatched: 8. This CDR3 region has 14 residues. Written as DNA, the CDR3 is TGTGCCAGCAGGGTGACAGGGCTACTTGAAAAACTGTTTTTT. It is translated as CASRVTGLLEKLFF.

This chain links TRBV11-3 with TRBJ2-7, with 8 bases aligning to TRBD2. V dropped 3 bases and J dropped 4; count of bases not matched to a gene: 2. CDR3 length equals 13 residues. Germline V CDR1 and CDR2: SGHNT, YENEEA. The CDR3 bases are TGTGCCAGCAGCTTCGGCGGGGGGTACGAGCAGTACTTC. It translates to CASSFGGGYEQYF.